This T cell receptor beta chain originates from a study of blood T cell repertoires in COVID-19. Study-wide context: Italy, Spain and the United States were the sources of the convalescent and acute COVID-19 samples. T cells, B-cell-depleted T cells, or PBMCs supplied cDNA or gDNA.

The CDR3 has 13 residues. Trimming left V 5 bases short and J 7 bases short, with 15 bases between. As originally analysed: The assay estimated nucleated cells by amplifying reference gene primers. The repertoire was sequenced with immunoSEQ multiplex PCR; TCRdb's copy has only in-frame clones and lacks some. Clone size and V and J calls were adopted from that table, with D and trimming inferred from the DNA. The data contain around 130,000 clones, over 60% of them seen just once; the ten biggest clones take up approximately 7.9%. The chain couples TRBV12-3 or TRBV12-4 to TRBJ2-7; D may be TRBD2 (5 bases). The sample taken for sequencing was peripheral blood. The source of this sequence is a human donor in a cohort sampled during active COVID-19. The CDR3 reads CASSPRPPGEQYF. For the CDR3, the DNA is TGTGCCAGCAGTCCTCGGCCGCCGGGGGAGCAGTACTTC.